These 20 T cell receptor beta chains originate from one sample sequenced in a study of T-cell memory formation after mild COVID-19. Via MiXCR, TCRdb re-called the 5' RACE reads, giving one row per CDR3 protein. There are about 310,000 distinct CDR3 sequences in the sample; roughly a fifth occur only once, and around 20% lies in the top ten. Source material: PBMCs or a T cell subset sorted from them (not recorded which). These receptors all come from a man younger than 30 who had mild COVID-19 (a few samples of this study predate the infection). Cell type and time point are not known.

V and J are TRBV19 and TRBJ2-1; either TRBD1 or TRBD2 may fit D (6 bases each). Germline CDR1 LNHDA, CDR2 SQIVND (reference sequence). With 3 bases removed from V and 6 bases from J, the gap between germline ends came to 9 bases. The CDR3 has 13 residues. This chain's CDR3 is CASSISGANEQFF. The CDR3 bases are TGTGCCAGTAGTATTTCGGGGGCCAATGAGCAGTTCTTC.

This clonotype was seen only once. The V gene is TRBV7-3, the J gene TRBJ2-1; 8 nucleotides line up with TRBD1. Trimming removed 6 bases from V and 0 bases from J; junction bases left unmatched: 7. There are 16 residues in the CDR3. Germline CDR1 and CDR2: SGHTA and FQGTGA. The CDR3 DNA reads as TGTGCCAGCAGTCACGAGGACAGGGTCTCCTACAATGAGCAGTTCTTC. It encodes CASSHEDRVSYNEQFF.

The chain carries TRBV5-1 and TRBJ1-1; possible D gene TRBD1, 5 bases. This CDR3 has 14 residues. Germline CDR1 and CDR2: SGHRS and YFSETQ. Trimming left V 4 bases short and J 8 bases short, with 18 bases between. CDR3 protein: CASSVGTDLEEAFF. The CDR3 DNA reads TGCGCCAGCAGCGTCGGGACCGATCTAGAGGAAGCTTTCTTT.

In this sample, this clonotype turned up a few times. V and J are TRBV28 and TRBJ2-2, with 7 bases lining up with TRBD2. The CDR3 spans 16 residues. V lost 6 bases, J lost 0 bases, and 7 bases stayed unmatched. CDR1 is MDHEN and CDR2 is SYDVKM in the germline V gene. Here the CDR3 DNA reads TGTGCCAGCAGCGCTCAGGCGGGGGCGAACACCGGGGAGCTGTTTTTT. Amino acid sequence: CASSAQAGANTGELFF.

This clonotype was recorded once. The J gene is TRBJ2-5, the V gene TRBV27; D gene ambiguous. The CDR3 is made up of 13 amino acids. CDR1 MNHEY and CDR2 SMNVEV come from the germline V gene (reference sequence). Deletions cut 2 bases from V and 5 bases from J, with 9 bases between. CDR3 bases: TGTGCCAGCAGTTTAAGGAGACGGGAGACCCAGTACTTC. Residues: CASSLRRRETQYF.

This clonotype was counted at least ten times. V usage is TRBV20-1 and J usage is TRBJ1-2; D is perhaps TRBD1 (6 bases). V was pared by 2 bases and J by 4 bases, with 20 bases between. This CDR3 contains 16 residues. Germline V gene data show CDR1 as DFQATT and CDR2 as SNEGSKA (reference sequence). CDR3 DNA: TGCAGTGCTAGAAGTTTCTCGGACAGTGGGATCTATGGCTACACCTTC. It codes for CSARSFSDSGIYGYTF.

Concerning this clonotype itself: At one of its ends the junction is not consistent with the germline gene, which may arise from a read error. V is TRBV4-1 and J is TRBJ2-3, with a weak D call TRBD2 (5 bases). CDR3 size: 14 residues. Germline loops: CDR1 MGHRA, CDR2 YSYEKL. The CDR3 DNA follows: TGCGCCAGCAGCCCCTCCTCTAGCATAGATACGCAGTATTTT. Translated, it gives CASSPSSSIDTQYF.

With respect to this clonotype: A much bigger clone sits one base away, suggesting this may be a read error. V and J are TRBV5-1 and TRBJ1-1; D gene unclear. V dropped 0 bases and J dropped 0 bases, with 6 bases sitting between them. Per germline, CDR1 SGHRS and CDR2 YFSETQ. This CDR3 contains 14 residues. CDR3 sequence: CASSLEDMNTEAFF. CDR3 nucleotide sequence: TGCGCCAGCAGCTTGGAAGACATGAACACTGAAGCTTTCTTT.

This clonotype was detected many times. This chain uses TRBV7-2 with TRBJ1-1, with TRBD1 as a possible D gene (6 bases). The length of the CDR3 is 13 residues. V was shortened by 7 bases and J by 5 bases, with 14 bases between the two germline ends. The V gene's germline CDR1 is SGHTA and CDR2 FQGNSA. The CDR3 spells CASTFQGLTEAFF. The DNA for the CDR3 is TGTGCCAGCACCTTTCAGGGGCTGACTGAAGCTTTCTTT.

In its sample, this clonotype was seen a few times. V is TRBV9 and J is TRBJ2-5, with 10 nucleotides matching TRBD1. The CDR3 totals 16 residues. CDR1 is SGDLS, CDR2 YYNGEE, per germline. V shed 4 bases and J 4 bases; nucleotides not matched to a gene: 10. DNA for the CDR3: TGTGCCAGCAGCTTAAGAGGACAGGGGGGATCAGAGACCCAGTACTTC. It yields the protein CASSLRGQGGSETQYF.

This clonotype has a handful of counts. This chain connects TRBV24-1 to TRBJ2-1; D gene unclear. Trimming stripped 0 bases from V and 7 bases from J, with 12 bases between. The CDR3 contains 15 residues. Germline loops: CDR1 KGHDR, CDR2 SFDVKD. The CDR3 here is CATSDLERPRNEQFF. The CDR3 DNA is TGTGCCACCAGTGATTTGGAACGCCCTCGAAATGAGCAGTTCTTC.

This clonotype showed up just a few times. The chain is built from TRBV7-9 and TRBJ2-3; D not resolved. Germline-derived CDR1 and CDR2 are SEHNR and FQNEAQ (reference sequence). The ends were cut back, 4 bases at V and 2 bases at J, with 16 bases in the middle. The CDR3 extends over 16 amino acids. CDR3 loop: CASSSGRRFPTDTQYF. For the CDR3, the DNA is TGTGCCAGCAGCTCTGGACGGCGCTTCCCCACAGATACGCAGTATTTT. The complete variable domain, with remaining parts taken from reference TRBV7-9 and TRBJ2-3, reads DTGVSQNPRHKITKRGQNVTFRCDPISEHNRLYWYRQTLGQGPEFLTYFQNEAQLEKSRLLSDRFSAERPKGSFSTLEIQRTEQGDSAMYLCASSSGRRFPTDTQYFGPGTRLTVL.

This clonotype was picked up many times. The chain recombines TRBV7-3 with TRBJ2-5; 9 bases line up with TRBD1. CDR1 SGHTA and CDR2 FQGTGA come from the germline V gene. The CDR3 has 15 amino acids. The V segment lost 3 bases and the J segment 2 bases; nucleotides outside the gene matches: 4. The CDR3 nucleotides are TGTGCCAGCAGCTTGACGGGGACAGGGCAAGAGACCCAGTACTTC. It codes for CASSLTGTGQETQYF. Looking up the rest from reference TRBV7-3 and TRBJ2-5 gives the full variable domain: GAGVSQTPSNKVTEKGKYVELRCDPISGHTALYWYRQSLGQGPEFLIYFQGTGAADDSGLPNDRFFAVRPEGSVSTLKIQRTERGDSAVYLCASSLTGTGQETQYFGPGTRLLVL.

The chain couples TRBV4-2 to TRBJ1-4; D ambiguous. V was cut by 0 bases and J by 6 bases, with 8 bases left in between. The CDR3 is made up of 14 amino acids. From germline, CDR1 is LGHNA and CDR2 YNFKEQ. CDR3 region: CASSQERVDEKLFF. CDR3 DNA sequence: TGTGCCAGCAGCCAAGAAAGGGTCGATGAAAAACTGTTTTTT.

V and J are TRBV12-3 or TRBV12-4 and TRBJ2-3; 10 nucleotides match TRBD2. This CDR3 is built from 16 residues. The V gene end was trimmed by 5 bases and the J gene end by 6 bases; junction bases not matched to a gene: 11. The CDR3 DNA reads as TGTGCCAGCAGTCCCGGACTAGCGGTTGGGGTGGATACGCAGTATTTT. This translates into CASSPGLAVGVDTQYF.

The chain joins TRBV12-3 or TRBV12-4 to TRBJ1-5, with D possibly matching TRBD1 (6 bases). V was clipped by 0 bases and J by 10 bases, with 10 bases between them. The CDR3 consists of 13 residues. This chain's CDR3 is CASSLANGTPQHF. The CDR3 DNA follows: TGTGCCAGCAGTTTAGCAAACGGGACACCCCAGCATTTT.

This clonotype was found a few times. The chain uses TRBV9 and TRBJ2-2, with D possibly called TRBD1 or TRBD2 (5 bases each). Germline CDR1 is SGDLS and CDR2 is YYNGEE. The CDR3 is 14 residues long. Trimming pared 6 bases from V and 0 bases from J, leaving 9 bases between. The CDR3 loop is CASTGTANTGELFF. The CDR3 DNA sequence: TGTGCCAGCACCGGGACGGCGAACACCGGGGAGCTGTTTTTT.

The J gene is TRBJ1-3, the V gene TRBV2, with no clear D. The ends were cut back, 4 bases at V and 4 bases at J, with 5 bases in the middle. The CDR3 length is 12 residues. The germline V gene has CDR1 SNHLY and CDR2 FYNNEI. CDR3 residues: CASSGEGNTIYF. The DNA of the CDR3 is TGTGCCAGCAGTGGCGAAGGAAACACCATATATTTT.

In its sample, this clonotype was seen many times. The chain combines TRBV7-8 with TRBJ2-1, with no clear D. Trimming removed 8 bases from V and 9 bases from J, with 11 bases in between. CDR1 is SGHVS, CDR2 FQNEAQ, per germline. The CDR3 is 11 residues long. CDR3 residues: CASGQKSEQFF. The CDR3 region has the DNA TGTGCCAGCGGGCAGAAAAGTGAGCAGTTCTTC.

The chain is built from TRBV5-1 and TRBJ2-2; 8 nucleotides align to TRBD2. The CDR3 extends over 15 amino acids. The germline V gene has CDR1 SGHRS and CDR2 YFSETQ. Germline trimming cut 4 bases from V and 6 bases from J; bases unmatched to any gene: 8. DNA for the CDR3: TGCGCCAGCAGCCCCCGGGAGGGAGGCGCCGGGGAGCTGTTTTTT. It specifies CASSPREGGAGELFF.